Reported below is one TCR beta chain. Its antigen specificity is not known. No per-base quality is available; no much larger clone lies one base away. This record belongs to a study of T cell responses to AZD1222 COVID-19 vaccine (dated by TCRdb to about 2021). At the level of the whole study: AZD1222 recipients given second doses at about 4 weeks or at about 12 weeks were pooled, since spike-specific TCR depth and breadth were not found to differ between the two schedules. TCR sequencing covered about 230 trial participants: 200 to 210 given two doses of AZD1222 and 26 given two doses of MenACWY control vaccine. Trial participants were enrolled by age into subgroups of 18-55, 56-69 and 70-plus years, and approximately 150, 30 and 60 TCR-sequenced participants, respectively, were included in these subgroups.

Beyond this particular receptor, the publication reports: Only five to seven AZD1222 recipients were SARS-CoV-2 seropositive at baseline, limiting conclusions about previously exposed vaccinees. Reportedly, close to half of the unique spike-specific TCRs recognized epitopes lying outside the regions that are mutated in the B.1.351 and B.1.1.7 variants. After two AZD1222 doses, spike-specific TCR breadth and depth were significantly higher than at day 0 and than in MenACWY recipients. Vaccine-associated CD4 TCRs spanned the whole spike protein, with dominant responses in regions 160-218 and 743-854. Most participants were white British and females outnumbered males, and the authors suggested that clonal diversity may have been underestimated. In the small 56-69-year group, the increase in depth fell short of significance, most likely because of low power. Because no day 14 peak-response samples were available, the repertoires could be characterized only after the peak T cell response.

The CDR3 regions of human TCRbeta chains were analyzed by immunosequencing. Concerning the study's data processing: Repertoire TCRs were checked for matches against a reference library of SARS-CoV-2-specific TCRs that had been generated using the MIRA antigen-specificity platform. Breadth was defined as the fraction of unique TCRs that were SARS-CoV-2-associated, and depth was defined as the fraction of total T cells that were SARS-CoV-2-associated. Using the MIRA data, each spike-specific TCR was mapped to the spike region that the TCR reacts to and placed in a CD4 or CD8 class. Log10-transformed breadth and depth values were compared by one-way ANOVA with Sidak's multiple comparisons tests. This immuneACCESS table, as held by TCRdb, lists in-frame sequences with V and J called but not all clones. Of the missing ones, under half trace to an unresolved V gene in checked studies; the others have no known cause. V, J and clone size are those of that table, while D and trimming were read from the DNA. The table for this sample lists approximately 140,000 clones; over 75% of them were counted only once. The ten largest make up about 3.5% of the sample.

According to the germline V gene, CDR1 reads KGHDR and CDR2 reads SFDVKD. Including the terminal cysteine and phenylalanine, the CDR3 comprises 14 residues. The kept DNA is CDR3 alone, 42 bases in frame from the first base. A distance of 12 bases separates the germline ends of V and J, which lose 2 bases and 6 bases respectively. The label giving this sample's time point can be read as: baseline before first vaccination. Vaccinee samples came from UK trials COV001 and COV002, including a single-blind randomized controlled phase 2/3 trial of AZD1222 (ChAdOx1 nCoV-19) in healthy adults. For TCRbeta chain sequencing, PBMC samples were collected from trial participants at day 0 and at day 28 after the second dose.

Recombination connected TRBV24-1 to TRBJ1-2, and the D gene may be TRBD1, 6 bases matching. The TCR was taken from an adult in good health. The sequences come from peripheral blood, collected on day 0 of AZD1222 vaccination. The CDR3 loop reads CATSDSGGAHGYTF. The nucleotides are TGTGCCACCAGTGATTCTGGGGGGGCACATGGCTACACCTTC.